The 26 T cell receptor beta chains below all came from one sample that was sequenced in a study of OX40 agonist ivuxolimab in advanced cancers. Libraries were made using the immunoSEQ multiplex PCR assay. Imported from immuneACCESS, the table was reduced by TCRdb to in-frame sequences with V and J called. These copies leave out some clones; in studies compared against another copy, an unresolved V gene accounts for under half, and the cause of the remainder is not known. This sample gives roughly 20,000 clones in total; 75% to 85% of them show up just once. More than 25% of the sample goes to the ten largest clones. The material was CD4+ or CD8+ T cells sorted from blood, obtained in a trial of the OX40 agonist ivuxolimab. These receptors were obtained from an adult with an advanced solid tumor such as melanoma, head and neck, liver or kidney cancer.

This clone has a single count. This rearrangement joins TRBV10-3 to TRBJ1-2; D call uncertain. The CDR3 has 14 residues. V lost 7 bases, J lost 5 bases, and 17 bases lay in between. CDR1 is ENHRY, CDR2 SYGVKD, per germline. CDR3 in amino acids: CAINSPTLSYGYTF. The DNA of the CDR3 is TGTGCCATCAATTCCCCGACGCTAAGTTATGGCTACACCTTC.

A few counts support this clone. The chain links TRBV2 to TRBJ1-6; maybe TRBD1 (6 bases). The CDR3 covers 12 residues. V was shortened by 6 bases and J by 16 bases, with 16 bases between the two germline ends. The germline gives CDR1 SNHLY, CDR2 FYNNEI. The CDR3 DNA reads as TGTGCCAGCAGAGGGGGTTTTGAACCACTCCACTTT. Its protein product is CASRGGFEPLHF.

CDR3 DNA: TGTGCCAGCAGTTTGGGTGGTGAAGCTTTCTTT. Translated: CASSLGGEAFF. The chain carries TRBV27 and TRBJ1-1; D is unresolved. CDR1 and CDR2 (germline): MNHEY, SMNVEV (reference sequence). CDR3 length: 11 amino acids. The V end was cut by 3 bases, the J end by 7 bases, with 6 bases between.

This clone was seen a few times. The chain has TRBV27 and TRBJ1-1, with D unclear. V was pared by 3 bases and J by 11 bases, with 10 bases between. The germline gives CDR1 MNHEY, CDR2 SMNVEV (reference sequence). There are 11 residues in the CDR3. Here the CDR3 reads CASSFGPLAFF. The CDR3, as DNA: TGTGCCAGCAGTTTCGGACCTCTGGCTTTCTTT.

This sequence joins TRBV5-3 and TRBJ1-3; TRBD1 might be the D (6 bases). TRBV5-3 is sorted into the ORF group, with uncertain function. The CDR3 has 17 amino acids. V lost 1 base to trimming and J lost 8 bases, with 22 bases between them. The CDR3 DNA is TGTGCCAGAAGCTTGTGTGGACGGGGGCTCTCCGCCCACACCATATATTTT. Translated: CARSLCGRGLSAHTIYF.

The rearrangement links TRBV5-1 to TRBJ1-2; TRBD1 is a possible D gene (5 bases). This CDR3 has 15 residues. The ends were cut back, 0 bases at V and 5 bases at J, with 14 bases in the middle. Looked up from germline, CDR1 is SGHRS and CDR2 is YFSETQ. CDR3 loop: CASSLGQSEGYGYTF. In DNA form, the CDR3 reads TGCGCCAGCAGCTTGGGACAGTCTGAGGGATATGGCTACACCTTC.

In nucleotides, the CDR3 is TGCGCCAGCAGCGCAAGCGGGGGGGACCGAGAGACCCAGTACTTC. Encoded protein: CASSASGGDRETQYF. The rearrangement joins TRBV10-2 to TRBJ2-5, with 10 bases that match TRBD2. There are 15 residues in the CDR3. Germline V CDR1 and CDR2: WSHSY, SAAADI. V lost 6 bases and J lost 4; bases outside the gene matches: 8.

This clone was seen more than once but under ten times. The genes are TRBV10-2 and TRBJ1-2; D is ambiguous. With 8 bases removed from V and 2 bases from J, the gap between germline ends came to 12 bases. CDR1 is WSHSY, CDR2 SAAADI, per germline. The CDR3 sequence is 13 residues long. The CDR3 loop is CASGRGMNYGYTF. CDR3 sequence (DNA): TGCGCCAGCGGCCGCGGTATGAACTATGGCTACACCTTC.

This rearrangement joins TRBV2 to TRBJ2-5; D unclear. This CDR3 is built from 14 residues. Trimming removed 7 bases from V and 5 bases from J, with 17 bases in between. Germline CDR1 SNHLY, CDR2 FYNNEI. The CDR3 sequence is CASKMVGPRETQYF. As DNA, the CDR3 is TGTGCCAGCAAAATGGTGGGCCCTCGGGAGACCCAGTACTTC.

The chain employs TRBV7-9 and TRBJ2-7, with 7 bases fitting TRBD2. V was clipped by 5 bases and J by 3 bases; unmatched bases: 10. Germline V gene lookup returns CDR1 SEHNR and CDR2 FQNEAQ (reference sequence). This CDR3 comprises 15 residues. In nucleotides, the CDR3 is TGTGCCAGCAGCCCCGTGGGGGGGTGGATCTACGAGCAGTACTTC. Amino acid sequence: CASSPVGGWIYEQYF.

This clone was observed a few times. The chain links TRBV9 to TRBJ1-2; D is possibly TRBD1 (6 bases). Trimming took 2 bases from V and 4 from J, leaving 15 bases between them. The germline V gene has CDR1 SGDLS and CDR2 YYNGEE. The length of the CDR3 is 15 residues. CDR3: CASSVETGEFYGYTF. The DNA for the CDR3 is TGTGCCAGCAGCGTCGAGACAGGAGAATTCTATGGCTACACCTTC.

The V call is TRBV11-3, the J call TRBJ2-3; 7 bases map to TRBD2. Germline V gene sequence: CDR1 SGHNT, CDR2 YENEEA. CDR3 length: 14 residues. J lost 2 bases, V lost 5 bases, and 4 bases had no gene match. CDR3 protein: CASSRAGYTDTQYF. The DNA of the CDR3 is TGTGCCAGCAGCCGAGCGGGGTACACAGATACGCAGTATTTT.

The chain couples TRBV5-1 to TRBJ2-5; no definite D call. The J call may be mistaken, given a closer DNA end match to TRBJ2-7. Germline V CDR1 and CDR2: SGHRS, YFSETQ. This CDR3 is 11 amino acids long. CDR3 DNA: TGCGCCAGCAGTAGTGGGCACGAGCAGTACTTC. This sequence encodes CASSSGHEQYF.

V and J are TRBV9 and TRBJ2-1, with 8 bases fitting TRBD1. This CDR3 has 14 amino acids. The junction had 8 bases not matched to a gene; V was cut back by 4 bases and J by 8 bases. Germline V gives CDR1 SGDLS, CDR2 YYNGEE. CDR3 in amino acids: CASSIRTGIDEQFF. Written as DNA, the CDR3 is TGTGCCAGCAGCATCCGGACAGGGATCGATGAGCAGTTCTTC.

About this clone itself: Since the CDR3 does not end with the conserved phenylalanine or tryptophan, this likely comes from a read error. The limits of the CDR3 on the DNA are not certain, so only TCRdb's listed CDR3 is given. The chain links TRBV9 to TRBJ1-3. Germline CDR1 and CDR2: SGDLS and YYNGEE. The CDR3 is 8 residues long, counting both termini. CDR3 loop: CASTRTAE.

The chain is built from TRBV11-2 and TRBJ1-2; tentative D call: TRBD1 (5 bases). With 4 bases removed from V and 4 bases from J, the gap between germline ends came to 7 bases. The CDR3 contains 12 residues. Per the germline V gene, CDR1 is SGHAT and CDR2 is FQNNGV. CDR3 sequence (DNA): TGTGCCAGCAGCTCAAGGGGCTATGGCTACACCTTC. Translating gives CASSSRGYGYTF.

The table lists this clone with a count of one. The V call is TRBV30, the J call TRBJ2-5; 9 bases line up with TRBD1. There are 15 residues in the CDR3. Germline CDR1 GTSNPN, CDR2 SVGIG (reference sequence). Trimming removed 3 bases from V and 4 bases from J; junction bases left unmatched: 9. The CDR3: CAWSVRQGGPETQYF. For the CDR3, the DNA is TGTGCCTGGAGCGTTAGACAGGGGGGACCAGAGACCCAGTACTTC.

The chain employs TRBV29-1 and TRBJ1-2; 9 nucleotides align to TRBD1. Germline V CDR1 and CDR2: SQVTM, ANQGSEA. Trimming removed 6 bases from V and 6 bases from J; junction bases left unmatched: 8. The CDR3 has 13 residues. The CDR3 spells CSVGPGQGHGYTF. Written as DNA, the CDR3 is TGCAGCGTGGGCCCGGGACAGGGTCATGGCTACACCTTC.

The chain joins TRBV7-9 to TRBJ2-1, with 9 bases fitting TRBD1. V dropped 3 bases and J dropped 9; count of bases not matched to a gene: 6. Germline assignment: CDR1 SEHNR and CDR2 FQNEAQ (reference sequence). The CDR3 consists of 14 residues. As DNA, the CDR3 is TGTGCCAGCAGCTTGGTCGACAGGGGGATTGAGCAGTTCTTC. Translating it yields CASSLVDRGIEQFF.

This chain joins TRBV5-1 and TRBJ2-5, with D possibly being TRBD2 (6 bases). CDR3 length: 15 amino acids. CDR1 SGHRS and CDR2 YFSETQ come from the germline V gene. V was clipped by 4 bases and J by 3 bases, with 16 bases between them. CDR3 nucleotide sequence: TGCGCCAGCAGCCCCCTTAATACGGGGGAAGAGACCCAGTACTTC. Protein product: CASSPLNTGEETQYF.

The chain has TRBV19 and TRBJ1-1; 9 bases match TRBD1. The ends lost 1 base at V and 8 bases at J; junction bases unmatched: 5. Germline V gene lookup returns CDR1 LNHDA and CDR2 SQIVND (reference sequence). The length of the CDR3 is 14 residues. The CDR3 is CASSIGGTGREAFF. Here the CDR3 DNA reads TGTGCCAGTAGTATAGGTGGGACAGGGCGGGAAGCTTTCTTT.

This clone was seen only once. The chain employs TRBV15 and TRBJ1-6, with D unresolved. Germline loops: CDR1 LNHNV, CDR2 YYDKDF (reference sequence). CDR3 length: 15 amino acids. V lost 0 bases to trimming and J lost 5 bases, with 8 bases between them. The DNA of the CDR3 is TGTGCCACCAGCAGAGATGGGCAGAATAATTCACCCCTCCACTTT. Translating gives CATSRDGQNNSPLHF.

There are a few counts of this clone. V is TRBV7-6 and J is TRBJ2-7; D possibly corresponds to TRBD1 (5 bases). With 2 bases removed from V and 2 bases from J, the gap between germline ends came to 10 bases. The germline gives CDR1 SGHVS, CDR2 FNYEAQ. The CDR3 length is 14 residues. The CDR3 spells CASSLKEGAYEQYF. The CDR3 coding sequence is TGTGCCAGCAGCTTAAAGGAAGGGGCCTACGAGCAGTACTTC.

The chain is built from TRBV9 and TRBJ2-1; D is possibly TRBD1 (6 bases). CDR3 length: 12 amino acids. Germline assignment: CDR1 SGDLS and CDR2 YYNGEE. Between the trimmed V and J ends, which lost 5 bases and 7 bases, there was a span of 10 bases. CDR3 nucleotides: TGTGCCAGCAGAGACGGACAGAATGAGCAGTTCTTC. As protein: CASRDGQNEQFF.

A single count supports this clone. The rearrangement joins TRBV7-9 to TRBJ1-2, with D possibly being TRBD1 (5 bases). Trimming shortened V by 0 bases and J by 7 bases, and 15 bases separated the two germline ends. Looked up from germline, CDR1 is SEHNR and CDR2 is FQNEAQ (reference sequence). CDR3 length: 15 amino acids. In DNA form, the CDR3 reads TGTGCCAGCAGCTTAGCGCCCATCAGGGTTGGTGGCTACACCTTC. It yields the protein CASSLAPIRVGGYTF.

The chain has TRBV11-2 and TRBJ2-7; D is uncertain. The CDR3 consists of 13 residues. Germline CDR1 and CDR2: SGHAT and FQNNGV. Trimming took off 1 base at V and 1 base at J, with 5 bases between the two ends. CDR3 sequence: CASSLAESYEQYF. CDR3 coding DNA: TGTGCCAGCAGCTTAGCCGAGTCCTACGAGCAGTACTTC.